The 21 T cell receptor beta chains presented below share a single source sample, sequenced in a study of T cell responses to AZD1222 COVID-19 vaccine. Only in-frame clones appear in the TCRdb table, and some are missing; sequencing was by immunoSEQ multiplex PCR. The data contain some 100,000 clones, 92% of them singletons. The sequencing here drew on peripheral blood, taken 28 days after the second AZD1222 dose. The receptors stem from an adult who received the AZD1222 COVID-19 vaccine.

CDR3 in DNA: TGTGCCAGCAGCTCCTGGACGGTCTCTAACTATGGCTACACCTTC. The encoded protein is CASSSWTVSNYGYTF. The V and J genes are TRBV5-4 and TRBJ1-2; D ambiguous. Germline V gene data show CDR1 as SGHNT and CDR2 as YYREEE (reference sequence). Deletions cut 3 bases from V and 0 bases from J, with 12 bases between. This CDR3 region has 15 residues. The full variable domain, in which reference TRBV5-4 and TRBJ1-2 provide the parts outside the CDR3, is ETGVTQSPTHLIKTRGQQVTLRCSSQSGHNTVSWYQQALGQGPQFIFQYYREEENGRGNFPPRFSGLQFPNYSSELNVNALELDDSALYLCASSSWTVSNYGYTFGSGTRLTVV.

This chain links TRBV29-1 with TRBJ1-5; possible D gene TRBD1, 5 bases. CDR3 length: 14 amino acids. Germline CDR1 and CDR2: SQVTM and ANQGSEA. V lost 4 bases and J 4 bases, leaving 14 bases between the germline ends. The chain's CDR3 is CSVGGGTDNQPQHF. The CDR3 bases are TGCAGCGTTGGGGGAGGGACGGATAATCAGCCCCAGCATTTT.

This clone showed up just once. The chain is built from TRBV2 and TRBJ1-5; D gene unclear. The length of the CDR3 is 17 residues. Germline V CDR1 and CDR2: SNHLY, FYNNEI. V lost 3 bases and J lost 0, with 15 bases in between. The CDR3 loop is CASSDRTAPYSNQPQHF. DNA of the CDR3: TGTGCCAGCAGTGACAGGACGGCCCCTTATAGCAATCAGCCCCAGCATTTT. Drawing the rest from reference TRBV2 and TRBJ1-5, the complete variable domain is EPEVTQTPSHQVTQMGQEVILRCVPISNHLYFYWYRQILGQKVEFLVSFYNNEISEKSEIFDDQFSVERPDGSNFTLKIRSTKLEDSAMYFCASSDRTAPYSNQPQHFGDGTRLSIL.

This chain uses TRBV6-6 with TRBJ2-7; TRBD1 matches 8 bases. After removal of 5 bases from V and 2 bases from J, the junction contained 2 bases not matched to a gene. Germline V lookup: CDR1 MNHNY, CDR2 SVGAGI (reference sequence). This CDR3 has 13 residues. The CDR3 coding sequence is TGTGCCAGCAGTCCAGGGGGCCCCTACGAGCAGTACTTC. Encoded protein: CASSPGGPYEQYF.

The chain is built from TRBV2 and TRBJ2-7; 7 positions match TRBD1. Germline loops: CDR1 SNHLY, CDR2 FYNNEI. The V gene end was trimmed by 6 bases and the J gene end by 5 bases; junction bases not matched to a gene: 7. The CDR3 extends over 13 amino acids. Written as DNA, the CDR3 is TGTGCCAGCAGAACGACAGGGTCGAACGAGCAGTACTTC. This gives the protein CASRTTGSNEQYF.

The V and J genes are TRBV28 and TRBJ1-2, with 7 positions matching TRBD1. V shed 10 bases, J shed 4 bases, and the junction held 15 bases outside the gene matches. Germline CDR1 is MDHEN and CDR2 is SYDVKM. The CDR3 is 15 residues long. This chain's CDR3 is CATEIPGQRPYGYTF. The CDR3, as DNA: TGTGCCACTGAGATCCCGGGACAGAGGCCCTATGGCTACACCTTC.

V gene TRBV30 combines with J gene TRBJ2-7; 10 nucleotides agree with TRBD1. J lost 4 bases, V lost 8 bases, and 5 bases had no gene match. This CDR3 region has 12 residues. Germline CDR1 reads GTSNPN; CDR2 reads SVGIG (reference sequence). Here the CDR3 DNA reads TGTGCCACGGACAGGGGGAAGTACGAGCAGTACTTC. Translating gives CATDRGKYEQYF.

The CDR3 loop reads CASSYSGTSGETQYF. CDR3 bases: TGTGCCAGCAGTTACTCGGGAACTTCGGGGGAGACCCAGTACTTC. This chain joins TRBV6-6 and TRBJ2-5; D might be TRBD2 (5 bases). The CDR3 spans 15 residues. V lost 0 bases, J lost 5 bases, and 13 bases lay in between. Germline CDR1 is MNHNY and CDR2 is SVGAGI (reference sequence).

The CDR3 loop is CASSPLSSTDTQYF. The CDR3 DNA reads TGTGCCAGCAGCCCCCTTTCTAGCACAGATACGCAGTATTTT. This chain connects TRBV6-5 to TRBJ2-3; the D is unclear. In germline, CDR1 is MNHEY, CDR2 SVGAGI. V shed 6 bases and J shed 0 bases, with 10 bases lying between them. The CDR3 has 14 amino acids.

J is TRBJ1-5 and V is TRBV6-5; D is undetermined. V dropped 5 bases and J dropped 7 bases, with 15 bases sitting between them. CDR1 and CDR2 (germline): MNHEY, SVGAGI. CDR3 length: 14 residues. The CDR3 loop is CASSIMPGGQPQHF. The CDR3 DNA is TGTGCCAGCAGTATTATGCCGGGAGGGCAGCCCCAGCATTTT.

The chain combines TRBV27 with TRBJ1-4; 10 bases align to TRBD1. CDR3 size: 17 residues. From germline, CDR1 is MNHEY and CDR2 SMNVEV (reference sequence). V lost 7 bases to trimming and J lost 1 base; unmatched junction nucleotides: 9. The CDR3 nucleotides read TGTGCCAGCACCCCCGGGACAGGGGAGATAACTAATGAAAAACTGTTTTTT. Translating it yields CASTPGTGEITNEKLFF.

This chain joins TRBV5-1 and TRBJ2-5, with 7 nucleotides matching TRBD2. The J segment lost 2 bases and the V segment lost 6 bases, leaving 10 bases of the junction unmatched. The germline V gene has CDR1 SGHRS and CDR2 YFSETQ. There are 15 residues in the CDR3. CDR3 residues: CASMRRLATQETQYF. DNA for the CDR3: TGCGCCAGCATGCGGAGACTAGCAACACAAGAGACCCAGTACTTC.

The chain combines TRBV7-2 with TRBJ2-7; D unclear. V lost 0 bases and J 1 base, leaving 19 bases between the germline ends. Per the germline V gene, CDR1 is SGHTA and CDR2 is FQGNSA. This CDR3 region has 18 residues. The DNA of the CDR3 is TGTGCCAGCAGCTTAGCCACACATACGAGAATAAATTCCTACGAGCAGTACTTC. It is translated as CASSLATHTRINSYEQYF.

J is TRBJ1-3 and V is TRBV20-1; no clear D. The length of the CDR3 is 13 residues. Germline V gene sequence: CDR1 DFQATT, CDR2 SNEGSKA (reference sequence). V lost 3 bases, J lost 0 bases, and 6 bases lay in between. The CDR3, as DNA: TGCAGTGCTAGTTCCGACTCTGGAAACACCATATATTTT. Its protein product is CSASSDSGNTIYF.

The gene calls are TRBV19 and TRBJ2-7; D possibly corresponds to TRBD2 (5 bases). V lost 3 bases to trimming and J lost 0 bases, with 6 bases between them. The CDR3 extends over 13 amino acids. From germline, CDR1 is LNHDA and CDR2 SQIVND (reference sequence). CDR3 sequence reads: CASSMGSSYEQYF. The CDR3 DNA reads as TGTGCCAGTAGTATGGGGAGCTCCTACGAGCAGTACTTC.

This clone appeared once. This chain uses TRBV6-2 or TRBV6-3 with TRBJ2-5; D gene unclear. The V gene's germline CDR1 is MNHEY and CDR2 SVGEGT. With 4 bases removed from V and 0 bases from J, the gap between germline ends came to 15 bases. The CDR3 contains 16 residues. Written as DNA, the CDR3 is TGTGCCAGCAGTTCCAGACCCTGGTTGGACCAAGAGACCCAGTACTTC. Amino acids: CASSSRPWLDQETQYF.

The chain recombines TRBV2 with TRBJ1-2, with D unresolved. CDR1 SNHLY and CDR2 FYNNEI come from the germline V gene. Trimming removed 7 bases from V and 4 bases from J, with 13 bases in between. The length of the CDR3 is 13 residues. DNA of the CDR3: TGTGCCAGCATTGCGGGTGTCGGCTATGGCTACACCTTC. This codes for CASIAGVGYGYTF.

The chain recombines TRBV19 with TRBJ2-6; no firm D call. V was pared by 6 bases and J by 4 bases, with 10 bases between. The V gene's germline CDR1 is LNHDA and CDR2 SQIVND (reference sequence). CDR3 size: 14 residues. CDR3 residues: CASRAAAGANVLTF. CDR3 sequence (DNA): TGTGCCAGTAGGGCCGCGGCCGGGGCCAACGTCCTGACTTTC. The full variable domain, completed using reference TRBV19 and TRBJ2-6, is DGGITQSPKYLFRKEGQNVTLSCEQNLNHDAMYWYRQDPGQGLRLIYYSQIVNDFQKGDIAEGYSVSREKKESFPLTVTSAQKNPTAFYLCASRAAAGANVLTFGAGSRLTVL.

The J gene is TRBJ1-2, the V gene TRBV4-1; possible D gene TRBD1, 6 bases. Looked up from germline, CDR1 is MGHRA and CDR2 is YSYEKL. With 1 base removed from V and 0 bases from J, the gap between germline ends came to 9 bases. This CDR3 is built from 15 residues. The CDR3 nucleotides are TGCGCCAGCAGCCAAGCCCCAGGGGCTAACTATGGCTACACCTTC. This encodes CASSQAPGANYGYTF.

The rearrangement uses TRBV7-9 and TRBJ2-5; D assignment may be TRBD1 or TRBD2 (6 bases each). Trimming stripped 0 bases from V and 5 bases from J, with 10 bases between. The CDR3 contains 14 residues. Per germline, CDR1 SEHNR and CDR2 FQNEAQ (reference sequence). The CDR3 DNA reads TGTGCCAGCAGCTTAGCCCTAGGGGGGGAGACCCAGTACTTC. Amino acid sequence: CASSLALGGETQYF.

A single count supports this clone. V and J are TRBV19 and TRBJ2-3; TRBD1 matches at 8 bases. The CDR3 runs to 16 residues. With V trimmed by 5 bases and J by 0 bases, 7 bases remained unmatched. Looked up from germline, CDR1 is LNHDA and CDR2 is SQIVND (reference sequence). The CDR3 DNA follows: TGTGCCAGTAGTTCGGGGACAGGACGTAGCACAGATACGCAGTATTTT. The encoded protein is CASSSGTGRSTDTQYF.